The 12 T cell receptor beta chains given below trace back to one sample, sequenced in a study of beta chain features in type 1 diabetes (dated by TCRdb to the late 2010s). Library creation used the immunoSEQ multiplex PCR assay. The entire isolated RNA was reverse transcribed using the High Capacity cDNA Reverse Transcription Kit, and thus expressed TCRB transcripts were sequenced. The table was pulled from immuneACCESS by TCRdb, which kept in-frame rearrangements only. Such tables lose some clones; where checked, under half of the loss comes from unresolved V genes, and the rest has no known cause. The sample table holds fewer than 650,000 clones, of which 15% were seen once. Together, the top ten hold roughly 0.098% of the sample. The material sequenced was naive CD4+ T cells from blood. Read against the paper, the sample's cell subset or site label means: true naive CD4+ T cells. These receptors were obtained from a man younger than 35 in good health.

The chain employs TRBV10-3 and TRBJ1-2; a possible D gene is TRBD1 (6 bases). Trimming stripped 2 bases from V and 7 bases from J, with 17 bases between. Germline lookup yields CDR1 ENHRY and CDR2 SYGVKD. There are 15 residues in the CDR3. The CDR3 reads CAISEATGGRIGYTF. The CDR3, as DNA: TGTGCCATCAGTGAGGCGACGGGGGGGCGCATTGGCTACACCTTC.

The chain joins TRBV27 to TRBJ2-7, with D tentatively TRBD1 or TRBD2 (6 bases each). In germline, CDR1 is MNHEY, CDR2 SMNVEV (reference sequence). The CDR3 has 14 residues. Trimming cost V 4 bases and J 2 bases, with 12 bases left between them. The CDR3 nucleotides are TGTGCCAGCAGTTACGGGGGCCGAACCTACGAGCAGTACTTC. Its protein product is CASSYGGRTYEQYF.

With respect to this clone: Other nucleotide sequences from this sample produce the same CDR3. This chain joins TRBV5-4 and TRBJ2-3; D may be TRBD1 (5 bases). Trimming took 4 bases from V and 3 from J, leaving 9 bases between them. The CDR3 covers 13 residues. CDR1 and CDR2 from the germline V gene are SGHNT and YYREEE (reference sequence). CDR3 residues: CASSIQGTDTQYF. The CDR3 DNA reads as TGTGCCAGCAGCATTCAGGGAACAGATACGCAGTATTTT.

V is TRBV2 and J is TRBJ2-3; 11 positions agree with TRBD2. The CDR3 totals 16 residues. From germline, CDR1 is SNHLY and CDR2 FYNNEI. V shed 6 bases and J 1 base; nucleotides not matched to a gene: 6. The CDR3 here is CASRVGTSGRTDTQYF. CDR3 sequence (DNA): TGTGCCAGCAGGGTTGGGACTAGCGGTCGCACAGATACGCAGTATTTT. The complete variable domain, with remaining parts taken from reference TRBV2 and TRBJ2-3, reads EPEVTQTPSHQVTQMGQEVILRCVPISNHLYFYWYRQILGQKVEFLVSFYNNEISEKSEIFDDQFSVERPDGSNFTLKIRSTKLEDSAMYFCASRVGTSGRTDTQYFGPGTRLTVL.

V is TRBV7-9 and J is TRBJ2-3; D may be TRBD1 (6 bases). Per the germline V gene, CDR1 is SEHNR and CDR2 is FQNEAQ (reference sequence). This CDR3 has 17 amino acids. Trimming left V 1 base short and J 0 bases short, with 14 bases between. CDR3 protein: CASSLESTGPSTDTQYF. CDR3 sequence (DNA): TGTGCCAGCAGCTTAGAATCGACAGGCCCCAGCACAGATACGCAGTATTTT.

This clone was observed a handful of times. This chain connects TRBV6-6 to TRBJ2-7, with D perhaps TRBD1 (5 bases). CDR1 is MNHNY, CDR2 SVGAGI, per germline (reference sequence). The CDR3 is 14 amino acids. V lost 3 bases to trimming and J lost 2 bases, with 11 bases between them. The DNA of the CDR3 is TGTGCCAGCAGTTATCAGGGTGTTCCCTACGAGCAGTACTTC. Amino acid sequence: CASSYQGVPYEQYF.

Concerning this clone: This sample also contains other DNA sequences that code for the same CDR3. The gene calls are TRBV29-1 and TRBJ1-5, with D perhaps TRBD1 (5 bases). Germline values: CDR1 SQVTM, CDR2 ANQGSEA. The CDR3 is made up of 13 amino acids. V lost 1 base and J 1 base, leaving 5 bases between the germline ends. This CDR3 is CSVEGDSNQPQHF. CDR3 nucleotides: TGCAGCGTTGAAGGGGACAGCAATCAGCCCCAGCATTTT. Full variable domain (missing parts from reference TRBV29-1 and TRBJ1-5): SAVISQKPSRDICQRGTSLTIQCQVDSQVTMMFWYRQQPGQSLTLIATANQGSEATYESGFVIDKFPISRPNLTFSTLTVSNMSPEDSSIYLCSVEGDSNQPQHFGDGTRLSIL.

This clone appeared a few times. The genes are TRBV9 and TRBJ2-2; 7 nucleotides align to TRBD1. The length of the CDR3 is 16 residues. Unmatched junction bases numbered 16, after V lost 6 bases and J lost 8 bases. CDR1 is SGDLS and CDR2 is YYNGEE in the germline V gene. The CDR3 coding sequence is TGTGCCAGCACTACCAGGGACAGAGCTAGATTAGGGGAGCTGTTTTTT. It encodes CASTTRDRARLGELFF.

The chain is built from TRBV25-1 and TRBJ1-5; D unresolved. CDR1 MGHDK and CDR2 SYGVNS come from the germline V gene. V lost 2 bases to trimming and J lost 5 bases, with 13 bases between them. This CDR3 spans 15 amino acids. The CDR3 sequence is CASSEGQLGYQPQHF. The CDR3 region has the DNA TGTGCCAGCAGTGAAGGTCAGCTGGGGTATCAGCCCCAGCATTTT.

V gene TRBV19 combines with J gene TRBJ2-2; D might be TRBD2 (6 bases). The V gene lost 3 bases and the J gene lost 6 bases, with 11 bases spanning the gap. The germline gives CDR1 LNHDA, CDR2 SQIVND (reference sequence). This CDR3 comprises 14 residues. The CDR3 sequence is CASSILAGPGELFF. The CDR3 nucleotides read TGTGCCAGTAGTATTTTGGCGGGGCCCGGGGAGCTGTTTTTT.

This clone has a handful of counts. The chain recombines TRBV10-3 with TRBJ2-1, with 14 bases aligning to TRBD2. Germline CDR1 and CDR2: ENHRY and SYGVKD. This CDR3 spans 17 amino acids. V was clipped by 3 bases and J by 7 bases; unmatched bases: 8. The CDR3, as DNA: TGTGCCATCAGTGACCCCCGACTAGCGGGAGGGCCAAATGAGCAGTTCTTC. Amino acid sequence: CAISDPRLAGGPNEQFF.

The rearrangement joins TRBV7-2 to TRBJ2-1; D perhaps matches TRBD2 (7 bases). The V gene lost 2 bases and the J gene lost 4 bases, with 18 bases spanning the gap. The CDR3 is 17 residues long. Germline V lookup: CDR1 SGHTA, CDR2 FQGNSA. CDR3 DNA sequence: TGTGCCAGCAGCTTAAGGAGGGGAGCGGGGACATACAATGAGCAGTTCTTC. It codes for CASSLRRGAGTYNEQFF.